The entry below gives a single T cell receptor beta chain sequence along with its context. Its specificity is not known. The CDR3 is made up of 14 amino acids. The germline CDR1 and CDR2 sequences are LGHDT and YNNKEL (reference sequence). Trimming removed 3 bases from V and 1 base from J, with 8 bases in between. The data belong to a study of post-analysis software for immune sequencing data. Overall study findings and caveats: There were five TRBV segments more frequent in patients than controls, and TRBV5-6, TRBV5-1 and TRBV20-1 were among them. Batch-mates among the samples co-clustered strongly by F measure. In multiple sclerosis, normalized Chao1 diversity was significantly below that of controls.

Unique molecular identifiers featured in each of the TCR beta cDNA libraries. A population of about 0.95 to 10 million T cells gave rise to roughly 0.5 million cDNA molecules. MiXCR, applied by TCRdb to the PCR reads, yields one record per CDR3 protein. In the table there are about 540,000 distinct CDR3 sequences, roughly 34% of which are singletons. Sequenced input: blood. The chain couples TRBV3-1 to TRBJ2-3; tentative D call: TRBD1 (5 bases). This TCR derives from a girl younger than 18 with multiple sclerosis. Here the CDR3 reads CASSHGAGTDTQYF. The CDR3 coding sequence is TGTGCCAGCAGCCATGGGGCAGGCACAGATACGCAGTATTTT.